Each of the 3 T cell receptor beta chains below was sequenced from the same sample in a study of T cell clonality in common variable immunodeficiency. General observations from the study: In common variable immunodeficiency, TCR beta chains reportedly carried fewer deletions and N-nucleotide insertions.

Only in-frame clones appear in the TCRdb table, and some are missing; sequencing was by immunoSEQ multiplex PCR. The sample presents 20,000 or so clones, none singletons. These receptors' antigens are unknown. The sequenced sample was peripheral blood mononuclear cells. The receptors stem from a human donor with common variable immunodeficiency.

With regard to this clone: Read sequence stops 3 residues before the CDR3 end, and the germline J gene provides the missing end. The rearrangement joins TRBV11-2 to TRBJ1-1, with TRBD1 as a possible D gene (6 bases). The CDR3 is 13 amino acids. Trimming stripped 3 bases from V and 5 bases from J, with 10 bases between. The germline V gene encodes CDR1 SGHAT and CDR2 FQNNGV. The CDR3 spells CASSFTGNTEAFF. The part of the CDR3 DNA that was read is TGTGCCAGCAGCTTCACAGGGAATACTGAA. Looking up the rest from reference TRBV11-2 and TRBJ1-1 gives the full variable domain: EAGVAQSPRYKIIEKRQSVAFWCNPISGHATLYWYQQILGQGPKLLIQFQNNGVVDDSQLPKDRFSAERLKGVDSTLKIQPAKLEDSAVYLCASSFTGNTEAFFGQGTRLTVV.

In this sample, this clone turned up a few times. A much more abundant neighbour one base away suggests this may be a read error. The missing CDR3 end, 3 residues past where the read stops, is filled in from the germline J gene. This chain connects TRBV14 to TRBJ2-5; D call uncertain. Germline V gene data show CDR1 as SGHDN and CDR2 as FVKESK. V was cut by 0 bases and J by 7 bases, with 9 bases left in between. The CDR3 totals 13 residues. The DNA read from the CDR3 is TGTGCCAGCAGCCAAGAGCTAGGCGGGACC. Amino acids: CASSQELGGT. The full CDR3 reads CASSQELGGTQYF.

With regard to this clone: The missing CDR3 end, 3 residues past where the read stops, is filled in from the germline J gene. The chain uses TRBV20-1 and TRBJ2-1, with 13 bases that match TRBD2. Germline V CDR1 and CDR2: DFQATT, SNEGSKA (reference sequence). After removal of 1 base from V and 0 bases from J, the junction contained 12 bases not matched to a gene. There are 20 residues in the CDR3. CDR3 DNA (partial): TGCAGTGCTAGAGCCCCTCCGGGACTAGCGGGACCGAGCTCCTACAATGAG. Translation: CSARAPPGLAGPSSYNE. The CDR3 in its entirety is CSARAPPGLAGPSSYNEQFF.